One and the same sample provided the 21 T cell receptor beta chains below, sequenced in a study of blood T cell repertoires in COVID-19. Profiled with immunoSEQ multiplex PCR; TCRdb holds only in-frame clones, not every one. The sample includes about 130,000 clones, about 72% of them seen just once. The sample was peripheral blood. The receptor source for this set is a woman in her sixties or seventies with acute or convalescent COVID-19.

The chain joins TRBV19 to TRBJ2-7; 14 nucleotides agree with TRBD2. V was pared by 4 bases and J by 3 bases, with 8 bases of the junction left unmatched. The CDR3 has 17 residues. CDR1 LNHDA and CDR2 SQIVND come from the germline V gene (reference sequence). The CDR3 DNA follows: TGTGCCAGTAGTAGTCTTGGGACTAGCGGGGGAGGCTACGAGCAGTACTTC. It codes for CASSSLGTSGGGYEQYF.

This chain uses TRBV12-3 or TRBV12-4 with TRBJ1-4, with a possible D match to TRBD1 (6 bases). There are 12 residues in the CDR3. The V end was cut by 5 bases, the J end by 7 bases, with 8 bases between. CDR3 nucleotide sequence: TGTGCCAGCAGTAACAGGGTTGAAAAACTGTTTTTT. Protein product: CASSNRVEKLFF.

This clone has more than one count but fewer than ten. V gene TRBV9 combines with J gene TRBJ1-4; D unresolved. V was pared by 1 base and J by 5 bases, with 21 bases between. Germline V gene sequence: CDR1 SGDLS, CDR2 YYNGEE. CDR3 length: 18 amino acids. CDR3 sequence: CASSVSQPGREGNEKLFF. The CDR3 DNA reads TGTGCCAGCAGCGTATCTCAACCGGGAAGGGAAGGGAATGAAAAACTGTTTTTT.

The genes are TRBV2 and TRBJ2-7; 8 bases agree with TRBD1. V was clipped by 7 bases and J by 4 bases; unmatched bases: 6. Germline values: CDR1 SNHLY, CDR2 FYNNEI. The CDR3 extends over 13 amino acids. The CDR3 here is CASNSQGGYEQYF. CDR3 DNA sequence: TGTGCCAGCAACTCACAGGGGGGTTACGAGCAGTACTTC.

The CDR3 loop is CASSPGDTLTYNSPLHF. In nucleotides, the CDR3 is TGTGCCAGCTCACCCGGGGACACCCTAACCTATAATTCACCCCTCCACTTT. This chain links TRBV18 with TRBJ1-6; D is possibly TRBD1 (6 bases). CDR3 length equals 17 residues. V lost 3 bases and J lost 2, with 14 bases in between. Germline V CDR1 and CDR2: KGHSH, LQKENI.

The chain has TRBV12-3 or TRBV12-4 and TRBJ2-1; no clear D gene. V gave up 7 bases and J gave up 7 bases, with 11 bases separating them. The CDR3 totals 12 residues. CDR3 coding DNA: TGTGCCAGCACCGCCTTCGGGAATGAGCAGTTCTTC. Its protein is CASTAFGNEQFF.

This clone has more than one count but fewer than ten. The chain employs TRBV4-3 and TRBJ1-4, with 7 bases fitting TRBD1. V lost 1 base to trimming and J lost 7 bases; unmatched junction nucleotides: 12. Per the germline V gene, CDR1 is LGHNA and CDR2 is YSLEER. CDR3 length: 17 residues. CDR3 sequence: CASSQGLTGVRSEKLFF. CDR3 DNA sequence: TGCGCCAGCAGCCAAGGCCTAACAGGGGTCAGAAGTGAAAAACTGTTTTTT.

The chain recombines TRBV5-5 with TRBJ2-3, with D hard to call. V dropped 2 bases and J dropped 5 bases, with 9 bases sitting between them. From germline, CDR1 is SGHKS and CDR2 YYEKEE (reference sequence). The CDR3 extends over 13 amino acids. The CDR3 DNA sequence: TGTGCCAGCAGCTTTGAGTCCCAAGATACGCAGTATTTT. It encodes CASSFESQDTQYF.

The chain employs TRBV21-1 and TRBJ2-1; the table's D call, TRBD1, has no DNA check behind it. TRBV21-1 is termed a pseudogene. The CDR3 runs 18 residues. Here the CDR3 DNA reads TGTGCCAGCAGCAAAGCGCGTCACAGGGTTTGGTCCTACAATGAGCAGTTCTTC. Protein sequence: CASSKARHRVWSYNEQFF.

The chain links TRBV3-1 (or the pseudogene TRBV3-2) to TRBJ2-7; TRBD2 matches at 8 bases. The J segment lost 6 bases and the V segment lost 3 bases, leaving 10 bases of the junction unmatched. CDR3 size: 15 residues. Germline CDR1 and CDR2: LGHDT and YNNKEL (reference sequence). DNA for the CDR3: TGTGCCAGCAGCCATGAGCGGGAGCTCGTCGGCGAGCAGTACTTC. It codes for CASSHERELVGEQYF.

The CDR3 loop is CASSSRTGYNSPLHF. CDR3 bases: TGTGCCAGCAGTTCCCGGACAGGCTATAATTCACCCCTCCACTTT. V is TRBV28 and J is TRBJ1-6, with TRBD1 matching over 7 bases. Germline CDR1 is MDHEN and CDR2 is SYDVKM. The CDR3 sequence is 15 residues long. V lost 4 bases, J lost 3 bases, and 3 bases stayed unmatched.

The gene calls are TRBV10-2 and TRBJ1-6; 11 bases line up with TRBD1. The J segment lost 7 bases and the V segment lost 6 bases, leaving 8 bases of the junction unmatched. The length of the CDR3 is 16 residues. Germline V gene lookup returns CDR1 WSHSY and CDR2 SAAADI. In DNA form, the CDR3 reads TGCGCCAGCAGCCCGGGACAGGGGGTAGGGAATTCACCCCTCCACTTT. Its protein is CASSPGQGVGNSPLHF.

The V call is TRBV9, the J call TRBJ2-1; 7 bases map to TRBD1. J lost 9 bases, V lost 5 bases, and 11 bases had no gene match. Germline V lookup: CDR1 SGDLS, CDR2 YYNGEE. The CDR3 sequence is 14 residues long. Here the CDR3 DNA reads TGTGCCAGCAGTGAGACAGGGCGAGGGATTGAGCAGTTCTTC. This translates into CASSETGRGIEQFF.

This clone was seen only a few times. The chain carries TRBV28 and TRBJ2-5, with 7 bases matching TRBD1. CDR1 and CDR2 (germline): MDHEN, SYDVKM. V trimming: 1 base; J trimming: 1 base; junction bases outside the gene matches: 6. The CDR3 spans 16 residues. The CDR3 protein is CASSLSLDRAQETQYF. CDR3 nucleotides: TGTGCCAGCAGTTTATCCCTTGACAGGGCCCAAGAGACCCAGTACTTC.

This clone was counted between two and nine times. The CDR3 here is CASSPPSGQETQYF. CDR3 in DNA: TGTGCCAGCAGCCCCCCTAGCGGCCAAGAGACCCAGTACTTC. This chain links TRBV7-2 with TRBJ2-5; the match to TRBD2 covers 7 bases. The CDR3 is 14 residues long. With V trimmed by 5 bases and J by 1 base, 4 bases remained unmatched. CDR1 is SGHTA and CDR2 is FQGNSA in the germline V gene.

This chain joins TRBV5-1 and TRBJ2-3; 9 bases are a match to TRBD2. The V and J ends lost 0 bases and 2 bases, in that order; junction bases with no gene match: 7. The CDR3 extends over 17 amino acids. Per germline, CDR1 SGHRS and CDR2 YFSETQ. The CDR3 region has the DNA TGCGCCAGCAGCTTGGAGGGGCGGGGGGGCCCCACAGATACGCAGTATTTT. It is translated as CASSLEGRGGPTDTQYF.

This clone is a singleton in its sample. This chain uses TRBV2 with TRBJ1-5; D is ambiguous. From germline, CDR1 is SNHLY and CDR2 FYNNEI. The V end lost 7 bases, the J end lost 0 bases, and 16 bases lay between the germline ends. This CDR3 spans 16 amino acids. The CDR3 bases are TGTGCCAGCACTAAACAGAGAAAATTTAGCAATCAGCCCCAGCATTTT. As protein: CASTKQRKFSNQPQHF.

The chain couples TRBV28 to TRBJ2-1, with TRBD2 matching 12 bases. The CDR3 has 15 amino acids. Germline V gene data show CDR1 as MDHEN and CDR2 as SYDVKM. V shed 5 bases, J shed 6 bases, and the junction held 5 bases outside the gene matches. CDR3 region: CASSPTTSGSNEQFF. The CDR3 region has the DNA TGTGCCAGCAGTCCAACGACTAGCGGGAGCAATGAGCAGTTCTTC.

This chain connects TRBV6-5 to TRBJ2-5; 7 positions match TRBD2. This CDR3 is built from 13 residues. Germline V lookup: CDR1 MNHEY, CDR2 SVGAGI. V lost 8 bases and J lost 0; bases outside the gene matches: 3. The CDR3 DNA sequence: TGTGCCAGCGGGAGGGGAAACCAAGAGACCCAGTACTTC. This sequence encodes CASGRGNQETQYF.

The gene calls are TRBV7-3 and TRBJ2-5; 8 bases match TRBD2. Germline V CDR1 and CDR2: SGHTA, FQGTGA. V shed 2 bases, J shed 5 bases, and the junction held 4 bases outside the gene matches. This CDR3 is 14 amino acids long. DNA of the CDR3: TGTGCCAGCAGCTTACTAGCGGGTGGGGAGACCCAGTACTTC. It encodes CASSLLAGGETQYF.

This clone was recorded a few times. The rearrangement joins TRBV5-4 to TRBJ2-1, with TRBD2 matching over 11 bases. This CDR3 is built from 15 residues. After removal of 2 bases from V and 9 bases from J, the junction contained 7 bases not matched to a gene. Germline CDR1 is SGHNT and CDR2 is YYREEE (reference sequence). In DNA, the CDR3 is TGTGCCAGCAGCTTCCTAGCGGGAGGTTTCAGTGAGCAGTTCTTC. Translation: CASSFLAGGFSEQFF.